These 24 T cell receptor beta chains share one sample of origin, sequenced in a study of blood T cells in healthy people across ages. A second about 6 to 12 cycle PCR used barcoded and J-beta primers. TCRdb reprocessed the 5' RACE reads via MiXCR and lists one record per CDR3 protein. The table shows over a million distinct CDR3 sequences, with over 35% occurring only once. Sequencing used blood. These TCRs come from a woman in her fifties or sixties in good health.

The chain couples TRBV15 to TRBJ1-5, with a possible D match to TRBD1 (5 bases). Trimming shortened V by 0 bases and J by 4 bases, and 10 bases separated the two germline ends. The CDR3 has 15 residues. Germline V gene lookup returns CDR1 LNHNV and CDR2 YYDKDF (reference sequence). The DNA for the CDR3 is TGTGCCACCAGCAGAGATGGGGGGGGAAATCAGCCCCAGCATTTT. The encoded protein is CATSRDGGGNQPQHF.

The chain recombines TRBV7-6 with TRBJ2-7; tentatively, D is TRBD2 (5 bases). CDR3 length: 13 amino acids. The V end lost 0 bases, the J end lost 5 bases, and 8 bases lay between the germline ends. CDR1 and CDR2 (germline): SGHVS, FNYEAQ. CDR3 in amino acids: CASSLARTDEQYF. CDR3 nucleotides: TGTGCCAGCAGCTTAGCGAGGACTGACGAGCAGTACTTC.

In its sample, this clonotype was seen once. CDR3: CASSLGGGQGLYGYTF. CDR3 coding DNA: TGTGCCAGCAGCTTAGGGGGGGGACAGGGCCTCTATGGCTACACCTTC. The chain couples TRBV7-2 to TRBJ1-2, with 9 bases fitting TRBD1. This CDR3 comprises 16 residues. J gave up 4 bases and V 1 base, and 7 bases lay outside the gene matches. Germline loops: CDR1 SGHTA, CDR2 FQGNSA. Together with reference TRBV7-2 and TRBJ1-2, the CDR3 gives the full variable domain: GAGVSQSPSNKVTEKGKDVELRCDPISGHTALYWYRQSLGQGLEFLIYFQGNSAPDKSGLPSDRFSAERTGGSVSTLTIQRTQQEDSAVYLCASSLGGGQGLYGYTFGSGTRLTVV.

This clonotype was detected only a few times. The rearrangement uses TRBV20-1 and TRBJ2-7, with TRBD1 matching 12 bases. The germline V gene encodes CDR1 DFQATT and CDR2 SNEGSKA (reference sequence). The J segment lost 0 bases and the V segment lost 3 bases, leaving 3 bases of the junction unmatched. There are 15 residues in the CDR3. The DNA of the CDR3 is TGCAGTGCTAGGCCGGGACAGGGGGCCTCCTACGAGCAGTACTTC. Its translation: CSARPGQGASYEQYF.

This chain joins TRBV7-6 and TRBJ2-7, with 12 bases that match TRBD2. J gave up 5 bases and V 2 bases, and 13 bases lay outside the gene matches. CDR1 is SGHVS, CDR2 FNYEAQ, per germline. The length of the CDR3 is 18 residues. Here the CDR3 DNA reads TGTGCCAGCAGCTTACCGCCACAGACTAGCGGGAGTACTGACGAGCAGTACTTC. It yields the protein CASSLPPQTSGSTDEQYF.

V gene TRBV30 combines with J gene TRBJ2-1, with 11 bases fitting TRBD2. CDR3 length: 14 amino acids. From germline, CDR1 is GTSNPN and CDR2 SVGIG (reference sequence). The ends lost 7 bases at V and 7 bases at J; junction bases unmatched: 9. The CDR3 DNA reads TGTGCCTTGAACAGGGGACTAGCGGAAAATGAGCAGTTCTTC. Encoded protein: CALNRGLAENEQFF.

The CDR3 reads CASSFDREYYNEQFF. The CDR3 nucleotides are TGTGCCAGCAGCTTCGACAGGGAGTACTACAATGAGCAGTTCTTC. The rearrangement joins TRBV13 to TRBJ2-1; the match to TRBD1 covers 7 bases. With V trimmed by 3 bases and J by 3 bases, 5 bases remained unmatched. Germline CDR1 is PRHDT and CDR2 is FYEKMQ (reference sequence). The CDR3 consists of 15 residues.

This clonotype was recorded only once. This may stem from a read error, because a much larger clone lies one nucleotide away. For the CDR3, the DNA is TGCAGTGCTCCCGGGACAGTCAATTACGATGAGCAGTACTTC. It codes for CSAPGTVNYDEQYF. The V gene is TRBV20-1, the J gene TRBJ2-5; the match to TRBD1 covers 7 bases. The CDR3 contains 14 residues. Trimming cost V 5 bases and J 11 bases; bases outside gene matches: 17. Germline CDR1 DFQATT, CDR2 SNEGSKA (reference sequence).

The rearrangement links TRBV10-3 to TRBJ2-3, with 12 positions matching TRBD2. The germline CDR1 and CDR2 sequences are ENHRY and SYGVKD. The CDR3 spans 19 residues. Trimming at V came to 8 bases and at J to 2 bases, leaving 17 bases not matched to a gene. CDR3 amino acids: CAIGGARQTSGSYTDTQYF. CDR3 nucleotides: TGTGCCATCGGGGGGGCCCGACAGACTAGCGGGAGCTACACAGATACGCAGTATTTT.

For this clonotype: One end of the junction varies from germline; a read error may be responsible. V usage is TRBV11-2 and J usage is TRBJ1-5; D might be TRBD1 (5 bases). Germline CDR1 and CDR2: SGHAT and FQNNGV. This CDR3 contains 16 residues. The CDR3 loop reads CASSLVGGYSKQPQHF. CDR3 in DNA: TGTGCCAGCAGCTTGGTGGGGGGTTATAGCAAGCAGCCCCAGCATTTT.

This chain joins TRBV11-2 and TRBJ2-3; TRBD2 agrees at 8 bases. CDR1 is SGHAT, CDR2 FQNNGV, per germline. The CDR3 extends over 17 amino acids. The trim removed 2 bases at V and 5 bases at J, leaving 12 bases unmatched. CDR3 sequence (DNA): TGTGCCAGCAGCTTACGGGACCGGGGGGGTGTAGGAGATACGCAGTATTTT. Translated: CASSLRDRGGVGDTQYF.

This chain uses TRBV5-1 with TRBJ2-1, with D perhaps assigned TRBD1 or TRBD2 (6 bases each). Germline loops: CDR1 SGHRS, CDR2 YFSETQ. This CDR3 has 16 amino acids. The V and J ends lost 4 bases and 1 base respectively, with 15 bases between them. CDR3 nucleotide sequence: TGCGCCAGCAGCCGGGGGCAAGTAGTATCCTACAATGAGCAGTTCTTC. This encodes CASSRGQVVSYNEQFF.

This sequence joins TRBV7-3 and TRBJ2-1, with D hard to call. The CDR3 has 15 amino acids. Trimming took off 5 bases at V and 2 bases at J, with 13 bases between the two ends. Germline V gene data show CDR1 as SGHTA and CDR2 as FQGTGA. The CDR3 loop is CASSPPRSAYNEQFF. The CDR3 DNA sequence: TGTGCCAGCAGCCCCCCTCGGAGCGCCTACAATGAGCAGTTCTTC.

This clonotype was detected a few times. The genes are TRBV12-5 and TRBJ2-5; 9 bases are a match to TRBD1. This CDR3 contains 17 residues. Losses at the gene ends were 1 base for V and 6 bases for J; bases not matched to a gene: 12. CDR1 LGHNT and CDR2 FRNRAP come from the germline V gene. The chain's CDR3 is CASGLGSRDRVGKTQYF. As DNA, the CDR3 is TGTGCTAGTGGTTTGGGATCTCGGGACAGGGTTGGCAAGACCCAGTACTTC.

This clonotype was seen a handful of times. The V gene is TRBV4-1, the J gene TRBJ1-1, with TRBD1 matching 7 bases. The CDR3 is 14 residues long. CDR1 is MGHRA, CDR2 YSYEKL, per germline. Trimming removed 1 base from V and 4 bases from J; junction bases left unmatched: 3. DNA for the CDR3: TGCGCCAGCAGCCAAGGACAGGGCGTCACTGAAGCTTTCTTT. Translating gives CASSQGQGVTEAFF.

The chain couples TRBV6-1 to TRBJ2-5; perhaps TRBD2 as D (5 bases). The tail of the sequence fits TRBJ2-7 better, so the J call may be wrong. Looked up from germline, CDR1 is MNHNS and CDR2 is SASEGT. The CDR3 runs 14 residues. The CDR3 reads CASREAPSTHEQYF. CDR3 sequence (DNA): TGTGCCAGCAGGGAGGCTCCTAGCACTCACGAGCAGTACTTC.

This clonotype was observed a handful of times. This chain links TRBV3-1 with TRBJ2-7; D may be TRBD2 (6 bases). Trimming shortened V by 1 base and J by 2 bases, and 15 bases separated the two germline ends. Germline V gene sequence: CDR1 LGHDT, CDR2 YNNKEL (reference sequence). CDR3 length: 16 residues. In nucleotides, the CDR3 is TGTGCCAGCAGCCAAGGGGCTAGCGTAAATCCCTACGAGCAGTACTTC. Protein: CASSQGASVNPYEQYF.

A few counts support this clonotype. This sequence joins TRBV5-1 and TRBJ2-7; possibly TRBD2 for D (6 bases). Germline CDR1 is SGHRS and CDR2 is YFSETQ. The CDR3 spans 15 residues. Deletions cut 0 bases from V and 5 bases from J, with 15 bases between. The CDR3 is CASSLGGGITHEQYF. The CDR3, as DNA: TGCGCCAGCAGCTTGGGTGGAGGGATCACTCACGAGCAGTACTTC.

This clonotype was seen only once. The V call is TRBV2, the J call TRBJ1-5; TRBD1 agrees at 9 bases. This CDR3 is built from 15 residues. The trim removed 6 bases at V and 2 bases at J, leaving 5 bases unmatched. Germline values: CDR1 SNHLY, CDR2 FYNNEI. The CDR3 nucleotides are TGTGCCAGCAGGGGACAGGGAGTCGGCAATCAGCCCCAGCATTTT. Translated: CASRGQGVGNQPQHF. The full variable domain, rest sourced from reference TRBV2 and TRBJ1-5, is EPEVTQTPSHQVTQMGQEVILRCVPISNHLYFYWYRQILGQKVEFLVSFYNNEISEKSEIFDDQFSVERPDGSNFTLKIRSTKLEDSAMYFCASRGQGVGNQPQHFGDGTRLSIL.

The V and J genes are TRBV6-5 and TRBJ2-1, with D tentatively TRBD2 (5 bases). Germline V lookup: CDR1 MNHEY, CDR2 SVGAGI. The CDR3 length is 19 residues. V was clipped by 0 bases and J by 4 bases, with 22 bases between them. CDR3 loop: CASSYSRVRDRVLYNEQFF. The CDR3 nucleotides read TGTGCCAGCAGTTACTCGAGAGTCCGGGATAGAGTACTTTACAATGAGCAGTTCTTC.

This chain joins TRBV27 and TRBJ1-2; D is perhaps TRBD1 (6 bases). Trimming took 6 bases from V and 6 from J, leaving 14 bases between them. There are 13 residues in the CDR3. In germline, CDR1 is MNHEY, CDR2 SMNVEV (reference sequence). The CDR3 nucleotides read TGTGCCAGCAGCAGTGGGACACAGGATGGCTACACCTTC. The encoded protein is CASSSGTQDGYTF.

This clonotype was observed a handful of times. The rearrangement links TRBV28 to TRBJ2-7, with TRBD1 matching over 10 bases. CDR3 length: 19 amino acids. Germline V gene lookup returns CDR1 MDHEN and CDR2 SYDVKM. J gave up 0 bases and V 3 bases, and 14 bases lay outside the gene matches. The CDR3 here is CASSFPGTGARPGSYEQYF. The CDR3 region has the DNA TGTGCCAGCAGTTTCCCCGGGACAGGGGCGCGACCAGGCTCCTACGAGCAGTACTTC.

This clonotype was counted only a few times. One end of the junction fails to match germline, which may point to a read error. The CDR3 DNA follows: TGTGCCAGCACCTTAGGGCCGGCTAACTATGGCTACACCTTC. This sequence encodes CASTLGPANYGYTF. The chain couples TRBV11-2 to TRBJ1-2; D remains unclear. The CDR3 is 14 residues long. CDR1 is SGHAT, CDR2 FQNNGV, per germline. Full variable domain (missing parts from reference TRBV11-2 and TRBJ1-2): EAGVAQSPRYKIIEKRQSVAFWCNPISGHATLYWYQQILGQGPKLLIQFQNNGVVDDSQLPKDRFSAERLKGVDSTLKIQPAKLEDSAVYLCASTLGPANYGYTFGSGTRLTVV.

The chain links TRBV4-1 to TRBJ2-4; no clear D gene. The CDR3 length is 14 residues. CDR1 is MGHRA, CDR2 YSYEKL, per germline. V was trimmed by 4 bases and J by 6 bases, leaving 13 bases between them. CDR3 coding DNA: TGCGCCAGCAGCCTCGCTTCAGCGAGAAACATTCAGTACTTC. Translation: CASSLASARNIQYF.